This T cell receptor beta chain is from a study of T cells in narcolepsy. Background on the study: Enrolled donors included narcolepsy type 1 or type 2 patients and healthy controls. Study outcomes and limitations: Autoreactive clonotypes reportedly recurred in blood of same and different patients, not controls. Comparing one patient's CSF and blood CD4+ clonotypes highlighted HCRT- and TRIB2-specific autoreactive clonotypes. No autoreactive T cell clone sequences appeared in some memory CD4+ repertoires.

V gave up 4 bases and J gave up 2 bases; unmatched junction bases: 6. Per the germline V gene, CDR1 is SNHLY and CDR2 is FYNNEI. This CDR3 is built from 15 residues. The assay was immunoSEQ multiplex PCR, and TCRdb's table has in-frame clones only and misses some. Of roughly 30,000 clones in the sample, around three quarters were seen once. Worth noting for this clone: Its antigen is not identified.

The source is a human donor in good health. The chain employs TRBV2 and TRBJ2-3, with TRBD2 matching 7 bases. Sequencing was performed on memory (CD45RA-) CD4+ T cells from blood. The CDR3 DNA reads TGTGCCAGCAGTGTCGTCGGGGGGTACACAGATACGCAGTATTTT. Its protein product is CASSVVGGYTDTQYF.